This T cell receptor beta chain was captured by sequencing in a study of shared clonotypes between healthy human individuals. Study-level information: Plates per donor: three CD4 naive, three CD4 memory, two CD8 naive, one CD8 memory.

Data came from immunoSEQ multiplex PCR; TCRdb stores just in-frame clones and leaves some out. Among about 95,000 clones, roughly two thirds were seen once, and the ten largest hold around 41%. CDR1 SGHNT and CDR2 YYREEE come from the germline V gene (reference sequence). CDR3 size: 14 residues. The J segment lost 3 bases and the V segment lost 0 bases, leaving 2 bases of the junction unmatched. A remark on this clone: This CDR3 is also generated by other DNA sequences in the sample.

This sequence originates from a man aged 25 to 45 in good health. Sequencing used memory CD8+ T cells sorted from blood. Subset here: CD45RO+ cells pooled with CCR7-negative TemRA cells. The chain joins TRBV5-4 to TRBJ2-7, with 8 positions matching TRBD2. The CDR3 DNA follows: TGTGCCAGCAGCTTGGGAGCGGGGGACTACGAGCAGTACTTC. This codes for CASSLGAGDYEQYF.